What follows are 27 T cell receptor beta chains derived from one specimen sequenced in a study of shared clonotypes between healthy human individuals. Naive CD8 isolation took CD45RO-negative cells positively selected for CCR7 and excluded terminally differentiated effector memory CD45RA+ cells. Method: immunoSEQ multiplex PCR; TCRdb's copy keeps in-frame clones and lacks some. The table has around 2,000,000 clones, roughly 94% seen once. Sequenced input: naive CD8+ T cells sorted from blood. These receptors were obtained from a man between 18 and 35 years old in good health.

The chain employs TRBV9 and TRBJ2-7; 11 bases agree with TRBD2. CDR3 length: 15 residues. The J segment lost 7 bases and the V segment lost 0 bases, leaving 6 bases of the junction unmatched. CDR1 and CDR2 (germline): SGDLS, YYNGEE. In nucleotides, the CDR3 is TGTGCCAGCAGCGTAGGGCTAGCGGGAGGAGTTGAGCAGTACTTC. Encoded protein: CASSVGLAGGVEQYF.

V and J are TRBV9 and TRBJ1-2; D remains unclear. The CDR3 runs 15 residues. Germline CDR1 reads SGDLS; CDR2 reads YYNGEE. V lost 0 bases and J 3 bases, leaving 12 bases between the germline ends. The CDR3 DNA reads as TGTGCCAGCAGCGTAGAGGAGTGGGGAGACTATGGCTACACCTTC. Amino acid sequence: CASSVEEWGDYGYTF.

The chain employs TRBV6-1 and TRBJ1-1, with TRBD1 identical over 7 bases. V was pared by 7 bases and J by 3 bases, with 11 bases of the junction left unmatched. The length of the CDR3 is 15 residues. Per the germline V gene, CDR1 is MNHNS and CDR2 is SASEGT. Written as DNA, the CDR3 is TGTGCCAGCAACCCATTGACAGGGATGTACACTGAAGCTTTCTTT. Protein sequence: CASNPLTGMYTEAFF.

The chain links TRBV4-1 to TRBJ1-1; the D is unclear. The germline V gene has CDR1 MGHRA and CDR2 YSYEKL. The CDR3 runs to 15 residues. The V end was cut by 1 base, the J end by 5 bases, with 14 bases between. CDR3 in amino acids: CASSQVGVALTEAFF. As DNA, the CDR3 is TGCGCCAGCAGCCAAGTCGGCGTGGCTTTAACTGAAGCTTTCTTT.

This chain uses TRBV6-5 with TRBJ2-2, with D unresolved. The CDR3 loop spans 15 amino acids. V was pared by 0 bases and J by 3 bases, with 8 bases between. CDR1 and CDR2 (germline): MNHEY, SVGAGI. DNA of the CDR3: TGTGCCAGCAGTTACTCGGTCAGTCACACCGGGGAGCTGTTTTTT. The encoded protein is CASSYSVSHTGELFF.

The chain is built from TRBV13 and TRBJ2-5; TRBD2 is a possible D gene (8 bases). The germline gives CDR1 PRHDT, CDR2 FYEKMQ (reference sequence). V dropped 6 bases and J dropped 5 bases, with 22 bases sitting between them. There are 16 residues in the CDR3. CDR3 DNA: TGTGCCAGCAGACAATTACGGGAGGGGGCGAGTGAGACCCAGTACTTC. It is translated as CASRQLREGASETQYF.

The V and J genes are TRBV19 and TRBJ2-5; TRBD1 matches at 10 bases. Germline V CDR1 and CDR2: LNHDA, SQIVND (reference sequence). V lost 2 bases and J lost 0; bases outside the gene matches: 3. The CDR3 sequence is 16 residues long. This CDR3 is CASSITGTGDQETQYF. The CDR3 DNA sequence: TGTGCCAGTAGTATAACCGGGACAGGGGACCAAGAGACCCAGTACTTC.

This chain's CDR3 is CAWRMGLAGPITDTQYF. The CDR3 coding sequence is TGTGCCTGGAGGATGGGACTAGCGGGGCCCATCACAGATACGCAGTATTTT. This chain connects TRBV30 to TRBJ2-3; 13 bases are a match to TRBD2. The CDR3 runs 17 residues. CDR1 GTSNPN and CDR2 SVGIG come from the germline V gene (reference sequence). V lost 3 bases to trimming and J lost 2 bases; unmatched junction nucleotides: 8.

CDR3 bases: TGCGCCAGCAGCCAAGGCTGGGGCACCGCGAACACCGGGGAGCTGTTTTTT. This gives the protein CASSQGWGTANTGELFF. This chain uses TRBV4-1 with TRBJ2-2; weak D call: TRBD1 (5 bases). Germline V CDR1 and CDR2: MGHRA, YSYEKL. CDR3 length: 17 amino acids. The germline V and J ends were trimmed by 1 base and 0 bases, with 12 bases remaining between them.

V and J are TRBV5-6 and TRBJ2-3, with TRBD2 as a possible D gene (6 bases). Germline V gene data show CDR1 as SGHDT and CDR2 as YYEEEE. V shed 6 bases and J shed 1 base, with 9 bases lying between them. The CDR3 sequence is 13 residues long. The CDR3 coding sequence is TGTGCCAGCATAACGGGGGGCACAGATACGCAGTATTTT. It is translated as CASITGGTDTQYF.

The V call is TRBV5-6, the J call TRBJ1-1, with TRBD1 identical over 8 bases. CDR1 is SGHDT, CDR2 YYEEEE, per germline. V was pared by 1 base and J by 4 bases, with 9 bases of the junction left unmatched. The CDR3 is 16 amino acids. CDR3 protein: CASSLIGQGIVTEAFF. In nucleotides, the CDR3 is TGTGCCAGCAGCTTGATTGGACAGGGTATAGTCACTGAAGCTTTCTTT.

The CDR3 protein is CASRKGQPELEQFF. Here the CDR3 DNA reads TGTGCCAGCAGGAAGGGACAGCCCGAGCTTGAGCAGTTCTTC. The chain has TRBV7-9 and TRBJ2-1; 7 nucleotides agree with TRBD1. Looked up from germline, CDR1 is SEHNR and CDR2 is FQNEAQ (reference sequence). V shed 6 bases, J shed 9 bases, and the junction held 11 bases outside the gene matches. CDR3 length equals 14 residues. Full variable domain (rest looked up from reference TRBV7-9 and TRBJ2-1): DTGVSQNPRHKITKRGQNVTFRCDPISEHNRLYWYRQTLGQGPEFLTYFQNEAQLEKSRLLSDRFSAERPKGSFSTLEIQRTEQGDSAMYLCASRKGQPELEQFFGPGTRLTVL.

This chain uses TRBV19 with TRBJ2-2; 7 bases agree with TRBD2. V trimming: 5 bases; J trimming: 4 bases; junction bases outside the gene matches: 7. The CDR3 is 15 amino acids. Looked up from germline, CDR1 is LNHDA and CDR2 is SQIVND (reference sequence). Here the CDR3 reads CASSPLAERTGELFF. The CDR3 DNA reads TGTGCCAGTAGTCCCCTAGCGGAGCGCACCGGGGAGCTGTTTTTT.

With respect to this clone: In the same sample, other DNA sequences code for this CDR3. The chain is built from TRBV5-1 and TRBJ2-7; D gene unclear. CDR1 and CDR2 from the germline V gene are SGHRS and YFSETQ. Trimming took 1 base from V and 5 from J, leaving 10 bases between them. The CDR3 contains 13 residues. CDR3 sequence reads: CASSLSGRHEQYF. In nucleotides, the CDR3 is TGCGCCAGCAGCTTGTCGGGTAGGCACGAGCAGTACTTC. Variable domain in full (rest from reference TRBV5-1 and TRBJ2-7): KAGVTQTPRYLIKTRGQQVTLSCSPISGHRSVSWYQQTPGQGLQFLFEYFSETQRNKGNFPGRFSGRQFSNSRSEMNVSTLELGDSALYLCASSLSGRHEQYFGPGTRLTVT.

The V gene is TRBV7-2, the J gene TRBJ1-3; 7 bases map to TRBD1. The CDR3 totals 15 residues. Per the germline V gene, CDR1 is SGHTA and CDR2 is FQGNSA. After removal of 6 bases from V and 0 bases from J, the junction contained 5 bases not matched to a gene. The CDR3 sequence is CASRSGQFSGNTIYF. DNA for the CDR3: TGTGCCAGCAGGTCGGGACAGTTCTCTGGAAACACCATATATTTT.

V usage is TRBV5-8 and J usage is TRBJ2-5; D may be TRBD2 (6 bases). The CDR3 consists of 16 residues. From germline, CDR1 is SGHTS and CDR2 YDEGEE. The V end was cut by 0 bases, the J end by 2 bases, with 14 bases between. The CDR3 is CASSLADPRGQETQYF. The CDR3 nucleotides read TGTGCCAGCAGCTTGGCGGACCCTCGGGGGCAAGAGACCCAGTACTTC.

Worth noting for this clone: Distinct nucleotide sequences in the sample also encode this CDR3. The rearrangement links TRBV27 to TRBJ2-7, with D possibly matching TRBD2 (5 bases). CDR1 MNHEY and CDR2 SMNVEV come from the germline V gene (reference sequence). With 6 bases removed from V and 4 bases from J, the gap between germline ends came to 10 bases. The CDR3 consists of 12 residues. The CDR3 nucleotides read TGTGCCAGCAGCAAGACGGGGTACGAGCAGTACTTC. Its translation: CASSKTGYEQYF.

Comments on this clone: Other DNA sequences in the same sample also yield this CDR3. V and J are TRBV6-5 and TRBJ2-7; 8 bases line up with TRBD1. Trimming cost V 0 bases and J 1 base; bases outside gene matches: 5. The length of the CDR3 is 16 residues. The V gene's germline CDR1 is MNHEY and CDR2 SVGAGI. Written as DNA, the CDR3 is TGTGCCAGCAGTTACTCCACGGGACAGGTATCCTACGAGCAGTACTTC. Translated, it gives CASSYSTGQVSYEQYF.

V is TRBV13 and J is TRBJ2-1, with D uncertain. Deletions cut 6 bases from V and 5 bases from J, with 14 bases between. CDR3 length: 14 residues. The germline CDR1 and CDR2 sequences are PRHDT and FYEKMQ (reference sequence). CDR3 region: CASRTVTGNNEQFF. The CDR3 DNA sequence: TGTGCCAGCAGAACAGTGACTGGGAACAATGAGCAGTTCTTC. The full variable domain, rest sourced from reference TRBV13 and TRBJ2-1, is AAGVIQSPRHLIKEKRETATLKCYPIPRHDTVYWYQQGPGQDPQFLISFYEKMQSDKGSIPDRFSAQQFSDYHSELNMSSLELGDSALYFCASRTVTGNNEQFFGPGTRLTVL.

This chain connects TRBV9 to TRBJ2-2; D possibly corresponds to TRBD2 (5 bases). CDR3 size: 17 residues. Germline-derived CDR1 and CDR2 are SGDLS and YYNGEE. The V and J ends lost 0 bases and 0 bases respectively, with 12 bases between them. The CDR3 protein is CASSVGTYFANTGELFF. The CDR3 coding sequence is TGTGCCAGCAGCGTAGGGACTTACTTCGCGAACACCGGGGAGCTGTTTTTT.

The chain joins TRBV5-1 to TRBJ1-1, with D hard to call. Trimming left V 0 bases short and J 3 bases short, with 12 bases between. The CDR3 covers 15 residues. In germline, CDR1 is SGHRS, CDR2 YFSETQ. The CDR3: CASSLGVGSHTEAFF. Written as DNA, the CDR3 is TGCGCCAGCAGCTTGGGGGTGGGCAGTCACACTGAAGCTTTCTTT.

The rearrangement uses TRBV27 and TRBJ2-3; D uncertain. The CDR3 runs 16 residues. Trimming took 5 bases from V and 2 from J, leaving 17 bases between them. Germline V gene lookup returns CDR1 MNHEY and CDR2 SMNVEV (reference sequence). CDR3 amino acids: CASSTLVNINTDTQYF. The CDR3 DNA is TGTGCCAGCAGTACTTTGGTAAACATTAACACAGATACGCAGTATTTT.

This clone appeared a single time. The chain recombines TRBV5-1 with TRBJ1-1; D is unresolved. Trimming pared 0 bases from V and 6 bases from J, leaving 9 bases between. The germline V gene has CDR1 SGHRS and CDR2 YFSETQ. This CDR3 spans 13 amino acids. The CDR3 nucleotides read TGCGCCAGCAGCTTGGTTGGCCCGCCTGAAGCTTTCTTT. This codes for CASSLVGPPEAFF. Complete variable domain (other parts from reference TRBV5-1 and TRBJ1-1): KAGVTQTPRYLIKTRGQQVTLSCSPISGHRSVSWYQQTPGQGLQFLFEYFSETQRNKGNFPGRFSGRQFSNSRSEMNVSTLELGDSALYLCASSLVGPPEAFFGQGTRLTVV.

CDR3 coding DNA: TGTGCCAGCAGTTACTCAGCGGGACAGAGGACCTACGAGCAGTACTTC. Translated, it gives CASSYSAGQRTYEQYF. The chain uses TRBV6-5 and TRBJ2-7, with D perhaps matching TRBD1 or TRBD2 (7 bases each). Germline assignment: CDR1 MNHEY and CDR2 SVGAGI. The V gene lost 0 bases and the J gene lost 2 bases, with 14 bases spanning the gap. The CDR3 contains 16 residues.

In its sample, this clone was seen once. The chain employs TRBV27 and TRBJ2-6; no reliable D call. V lost 3 bases and J lost 3, with 3 bases in between. Germline V gives CDR1 MNHEY, CDR2 SMNVEV (reference sequence). The CDR3 is 13 amino acids. The chain's CDR3 is CASSFIGANVLTF. Written as DNA, the CDR3 is TGTGCCAGCAGTTTTATTGGGGCCAACGTCCTGACTTTC.

This clone was observed a single time. The genes are TRBV13 and TRBJ1-1; a possible D gene is TRBD1 (5 bases). The CDR3 covers 12 residues. The germline gives CDR1 PRHDT, CDR2 FYEKMQ (reference sequence). This chain's CDR3 is CACSGLNTEAFF. For the CDR3, the DNA is TGTGCATGTTCGGGGCTGAACACTGAAGCTTTCTTT.

V is TRBV29-1 and J is TRBJ2-1; TRBD2 matches 11 bases. CDR3 length: 13 amino acids. Germline V gene lookup returns CDR1 SQVTM and CDR2 ANQGSEA. The J segment lost 9 bases and the V segment lost 6 bases, leaving 7 bases of the junction unmatched. CDR3 region: CSVISGRGAEQFF. The CDR3 DNA follows: TGCAGCGTGATTAGCGGGAGGGGGGCTGAGCAGTTCTTC.